These 3 T cell receptor beta chains came from one sample sequenced in a study of PD-1 blockade in classical Hodgkin lymphoma (TCRdb year 2020). This sample's time point label indicates: cycle 2 day 1 (C2D1) of nivolumab. Every trial patient had relapsed after autologous stem cell transplantation, and cohorts A, B and C differed in prior brentuximab vedotin exposure. Receptor amplification or capture employed the immunoSEQ multiplex PCR assay. Imported from immuneACCESS, the table was reduced by TCRdb to in-frame sequences with V and J called. These copies leave out some clones; in studies compared against another copy, an unresolved V gene accounts for under half, and the cause of the remainder is not known. The sample yields about 36,000 clones; approximately 70% were counted once. The ten largest clones capture about 14% of the sample. The source was peripheral blood mononuclear cells (PBMCs), collected before the second cycle of nivolumab. Receptors were obtained from a human donor with classical Hodgkin lymphoma.

V is TRBV6-6 and J is TRBJ2-3, with D perhaps matching TRBD1 or TRBD2 (5 bases each). The V gene's germline CDR1 is MNHNY and CDR2 SVGAGI (reference sequence). V lost 2 bases and J 4 bases, leaving 10 bases between the germline ends. The CDR3 runs to 14 residues. The CDR3 is CASSYEGPPDTQYF. CDR3 nucleotides: TGTGCCAGCAGTTACGAGGGACCCCCAGATACGCAGTATTTT.

The gene calls are TRBV18 and TRBJ2-2; 11 bases match TRBD2. V trimming: 10 bases; J trimming: 1 base; junction bases outside the gene matches: 5. CDR1 and CDR2 (germline): KGHSH, LQKENI. The CDR3 runs 15 residues. The CDR3 loop reads CATKTSGVNTGELFF. The DNA of the CDR3 is TGTGCCACCAAGACTAGCGGGGTGAACACCGGGGAGCTGTTTTTT.

The chain is built from TRBV6-6 and TRBJ1-2; 7 bases are a match to TRBD1. Germline V gene sequence: CDR1 MNHNY, CDR2 SVGAGI (reference sequence). The CDR3 is 13 residues long. V was clipped by 2 bases and J by 8 bases; unmatched bases: 5. This CDR3 reads CASSYGTVFGYTF. The CDR3, as DNA: TGTGCCAGCAGTTACGGGACAGTTTTCGGCTACACCTTC.